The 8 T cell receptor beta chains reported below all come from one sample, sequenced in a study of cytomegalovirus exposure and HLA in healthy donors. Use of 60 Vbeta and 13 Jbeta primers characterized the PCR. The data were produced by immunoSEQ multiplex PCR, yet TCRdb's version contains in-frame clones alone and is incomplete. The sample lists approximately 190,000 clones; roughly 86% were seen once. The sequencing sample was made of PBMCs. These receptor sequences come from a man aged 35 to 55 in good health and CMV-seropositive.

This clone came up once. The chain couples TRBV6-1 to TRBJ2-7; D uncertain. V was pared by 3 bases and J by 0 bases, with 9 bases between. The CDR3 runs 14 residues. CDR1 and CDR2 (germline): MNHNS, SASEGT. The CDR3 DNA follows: TGTGCCAGCAGTGATTCGGCTAGCTCCTACGAGCAGTACTTC. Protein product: CASSDSASSYEQYF.

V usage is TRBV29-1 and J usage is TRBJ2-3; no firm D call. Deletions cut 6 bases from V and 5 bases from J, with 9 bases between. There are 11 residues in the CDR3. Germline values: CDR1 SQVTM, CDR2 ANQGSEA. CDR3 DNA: TGCAGCGTAGACATAGGAGATACGCAGTATTTT. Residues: CSVDIGDTQYF.

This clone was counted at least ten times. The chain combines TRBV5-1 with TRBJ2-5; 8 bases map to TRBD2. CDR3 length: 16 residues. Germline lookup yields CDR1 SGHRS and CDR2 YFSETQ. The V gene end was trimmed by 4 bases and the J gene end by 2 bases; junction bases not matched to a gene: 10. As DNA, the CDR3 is TGCGCCAGCAGCGAGACTAGCGCGGGACCACAAGAGACCCAGTACTTC. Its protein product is CASSETSAGPQETQYF.

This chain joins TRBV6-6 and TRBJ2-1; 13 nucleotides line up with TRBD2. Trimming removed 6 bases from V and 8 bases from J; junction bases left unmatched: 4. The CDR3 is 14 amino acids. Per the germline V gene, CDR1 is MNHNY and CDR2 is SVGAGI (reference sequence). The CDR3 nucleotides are TGTGCCAGCAGACGGACTAGCGGGGGTGATGAGCAGTTCTTC. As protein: CASRRTSGGDEQFF.

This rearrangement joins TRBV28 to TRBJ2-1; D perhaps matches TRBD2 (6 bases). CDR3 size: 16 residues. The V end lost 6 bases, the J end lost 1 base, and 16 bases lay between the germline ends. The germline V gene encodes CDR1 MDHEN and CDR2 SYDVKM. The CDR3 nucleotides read TGTGCCAGCAGGCCCGGTGGGCGGGAATCCTACAATGAGCAGTTCTTC. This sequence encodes CASRPGGRESYNEQFF.

CDR3 DNA sequence: TGTGCCAGCAGCCCTATTTGGGGGGACCGGGACAGGGAACCCGCGGGTTATGGCTACACCTTC. Amino acids: CASSPIWGDRDREPAGYGYTF. The chain joins TRBV2 to TRBJ1-2; 9 bases are shared with TRBD1. The germline CDR1 and CDR2 sequences are SNHLY and FYNNEI. This CDR3 contains 21 residues. Germline trimming cut 6 bases from V and 5 bases from J; bases unmatched to any gene: 28.

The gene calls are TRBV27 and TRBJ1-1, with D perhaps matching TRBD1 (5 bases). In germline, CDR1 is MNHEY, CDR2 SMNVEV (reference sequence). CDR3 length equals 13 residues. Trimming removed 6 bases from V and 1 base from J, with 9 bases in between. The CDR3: CASSQTANTEAFF. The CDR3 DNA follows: TGTGCCAGCAGCCAGACAGCGAACACTGAAGCTTTCTTT.

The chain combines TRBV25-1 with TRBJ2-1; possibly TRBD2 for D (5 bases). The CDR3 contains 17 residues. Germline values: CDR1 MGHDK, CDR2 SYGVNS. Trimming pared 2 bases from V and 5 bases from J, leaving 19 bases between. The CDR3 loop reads CASSEPPGGSEDNEQFF. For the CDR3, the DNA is TGTGCCAGCAGTGAACCACCCGGAGGATCGGAGGACAATGAGCAGTTCTTC.